This TCR beta chain was recorded in a study of cytomegalovirus exposure and HLA in healthy donors. The primer mix had 60 Vbeta and 13 Jbeta primers. Produced via immunoSEQ multiplex PCR; TCRdb's table is partial and in-frame only. Recorded here are about 67,000 clones; the top ten clones represent roughly 1.7%. The length of the CDR3 is 15 residues. The germline V gene encodes CDR1 SGHDT and CDR2 YYEEEE. Trimming at V came to 2 bases and at J to 5 bases, leaving 3 bases not matched to a gene. Sequenced sample: PBMCs. This TCR was sampled from a woman aged 30 to 39 in good health and CMV-seronegative. The chain has TRBV5-6 and TRBJ2-2; 10 bases align to TRBD1. CDR3 protein: CASSFWDRGTGELFF. For the CDR3, the DNA is TGTGCCAGCAGCTTCTGGGACAGGGGAACCGGGGAGCTGTTTTTT.